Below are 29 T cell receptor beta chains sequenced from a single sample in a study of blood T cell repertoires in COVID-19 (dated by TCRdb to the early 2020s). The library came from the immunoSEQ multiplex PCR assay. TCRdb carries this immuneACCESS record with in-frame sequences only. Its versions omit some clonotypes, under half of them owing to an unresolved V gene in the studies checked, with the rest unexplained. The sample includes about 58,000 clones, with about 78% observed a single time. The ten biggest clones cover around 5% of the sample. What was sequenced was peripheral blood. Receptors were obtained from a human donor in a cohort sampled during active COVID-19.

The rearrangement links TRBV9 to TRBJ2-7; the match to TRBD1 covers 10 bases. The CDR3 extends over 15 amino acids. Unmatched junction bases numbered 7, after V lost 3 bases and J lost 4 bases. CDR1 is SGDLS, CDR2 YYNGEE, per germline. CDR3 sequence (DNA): TGTGCCAGCAGCGCCCCCCGGGACAGGGGTTACGAGCAGTACTTC. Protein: CASSAPRDRGYEQYF.

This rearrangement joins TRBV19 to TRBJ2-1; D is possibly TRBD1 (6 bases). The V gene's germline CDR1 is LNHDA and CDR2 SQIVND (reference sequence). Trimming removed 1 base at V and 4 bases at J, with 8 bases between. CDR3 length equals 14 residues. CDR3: CASSIGGGYNEQFF. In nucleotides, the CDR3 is TGTGCCAGTAGTATAGGAGGGGGTTACAATGAGCAGTTCTTC.

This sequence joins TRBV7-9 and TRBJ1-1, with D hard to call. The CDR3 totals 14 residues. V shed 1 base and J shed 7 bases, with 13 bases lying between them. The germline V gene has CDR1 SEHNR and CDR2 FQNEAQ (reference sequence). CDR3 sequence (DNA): TGTGCCAGCAGCTTAGAGGTCGGACTAAGTGAAGCTTTCTTT. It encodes CASSLEVGLSEAFF.

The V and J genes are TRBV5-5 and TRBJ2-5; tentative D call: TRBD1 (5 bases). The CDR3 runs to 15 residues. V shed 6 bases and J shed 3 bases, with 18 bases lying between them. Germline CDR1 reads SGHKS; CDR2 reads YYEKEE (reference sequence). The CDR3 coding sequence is TGTGCCAGCACCTCTATCCCGGGCAGGGAAGAGACCCAGTACTTC. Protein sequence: CASTSIPGREETQYF.

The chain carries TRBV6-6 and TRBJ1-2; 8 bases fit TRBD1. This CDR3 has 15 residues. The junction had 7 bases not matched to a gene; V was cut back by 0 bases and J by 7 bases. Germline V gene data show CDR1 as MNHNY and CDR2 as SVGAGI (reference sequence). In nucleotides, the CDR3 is TGTGCCAGCAGTTACTCCGCAGGGGGCTTAGGTGGCTACACCTTC. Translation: CASSYSAGGLGGYTF.

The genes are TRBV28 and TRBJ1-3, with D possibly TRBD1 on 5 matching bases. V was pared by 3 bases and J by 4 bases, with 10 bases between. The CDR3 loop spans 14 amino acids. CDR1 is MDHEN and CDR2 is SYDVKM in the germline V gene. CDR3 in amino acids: CASSLADIGNTIYF. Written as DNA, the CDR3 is TGTGCCAGCAGTTTGGCGGACATAGGAAACACCATATATTTT.

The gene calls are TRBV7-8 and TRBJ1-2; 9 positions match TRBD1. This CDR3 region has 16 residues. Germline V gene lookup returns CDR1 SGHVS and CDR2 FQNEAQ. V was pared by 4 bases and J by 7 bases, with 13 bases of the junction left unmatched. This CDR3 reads CASSSRDRAGKGGYTF. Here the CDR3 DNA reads TGTGCCAGCAGCTCCCGGGACAGGGCGGGGAAAGGTGGCTACACCTTC.

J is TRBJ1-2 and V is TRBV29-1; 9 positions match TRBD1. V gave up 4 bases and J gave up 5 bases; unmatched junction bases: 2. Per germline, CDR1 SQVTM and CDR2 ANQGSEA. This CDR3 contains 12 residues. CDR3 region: CSVGGQGYGYTF. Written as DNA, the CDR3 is TGCAGCGTTGGGGGACAGGGTTATGGCTACACCTTC.

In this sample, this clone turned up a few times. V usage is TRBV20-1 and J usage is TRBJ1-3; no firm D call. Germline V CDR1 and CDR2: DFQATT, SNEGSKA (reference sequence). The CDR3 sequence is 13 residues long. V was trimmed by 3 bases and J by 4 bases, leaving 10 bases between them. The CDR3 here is CSASGGWGNTIYF. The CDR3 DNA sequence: TGCAGTGCTAGTGGAGGGTGGGGAAACACCATATATTTT.

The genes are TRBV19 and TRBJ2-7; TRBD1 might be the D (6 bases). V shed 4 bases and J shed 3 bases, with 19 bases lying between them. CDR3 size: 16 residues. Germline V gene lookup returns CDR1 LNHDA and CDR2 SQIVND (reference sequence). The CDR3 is CASSNPGRTANYEQYF. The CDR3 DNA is TGTGCCAGTAGTAACCCGGGCCGGACAGCTAACTACGAGCAGTACTTC.

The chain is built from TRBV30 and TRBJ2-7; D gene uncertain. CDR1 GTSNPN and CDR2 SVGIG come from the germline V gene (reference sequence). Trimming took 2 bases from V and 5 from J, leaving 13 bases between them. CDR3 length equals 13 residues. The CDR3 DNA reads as TGTGCCTGGAGTCTAATAGCCAGCCACGAGCAGTACTTC. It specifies CAWSLIASHEQYF.

CDR3: CAWREWSRGDTIYF. The CDR3 DNA sequence: TGTGCCTGGAGAGAATGGTCCAGGGGGGACACCATATATTTT. V is TRBV30 and J is TRBJ1-3, with TRBD1 identical over 7 bases. The CDR3 has 14 amino acids. Germline V lookup: CDR1 GTSNPN, CDR2 SVGIG (reference sequence). V lost 3 bases to trimming and J lost 8 bases; unmatched junction nucleotides: 10.

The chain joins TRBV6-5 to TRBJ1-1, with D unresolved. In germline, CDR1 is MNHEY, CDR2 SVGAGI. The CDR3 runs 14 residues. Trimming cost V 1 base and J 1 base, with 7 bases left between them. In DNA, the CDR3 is TGTGCCAGCAGTTACTGGTCGGGGAACACTGAAGCTTTCTTT. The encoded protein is CASSYWSGNTEAFF.

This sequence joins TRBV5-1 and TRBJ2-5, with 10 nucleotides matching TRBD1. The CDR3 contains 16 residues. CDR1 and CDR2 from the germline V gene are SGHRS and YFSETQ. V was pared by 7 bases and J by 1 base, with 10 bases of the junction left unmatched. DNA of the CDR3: TGCGCCAGCGCTAGGGGGACAGGGGACATCCAAGAGACCCAGTACTTC. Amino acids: CASARGTGDIQETQYF.

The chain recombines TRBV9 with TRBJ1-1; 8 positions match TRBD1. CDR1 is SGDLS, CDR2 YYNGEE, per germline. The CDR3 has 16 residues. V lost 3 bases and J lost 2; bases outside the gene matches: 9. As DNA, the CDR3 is TGTGCCAGCAGCGCCCAGACGGGACAGGAAAACACTGAAGCTTTCTTT. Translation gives CASSAQTGQENTEAFF.

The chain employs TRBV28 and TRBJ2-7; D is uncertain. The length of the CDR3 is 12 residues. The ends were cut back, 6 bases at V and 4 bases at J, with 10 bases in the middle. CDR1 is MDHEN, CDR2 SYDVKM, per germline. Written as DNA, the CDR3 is TGTGCCAGCAGCAAAGATCGGTACGAGCAGTACTTC. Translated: CASSKDRYEQYF.

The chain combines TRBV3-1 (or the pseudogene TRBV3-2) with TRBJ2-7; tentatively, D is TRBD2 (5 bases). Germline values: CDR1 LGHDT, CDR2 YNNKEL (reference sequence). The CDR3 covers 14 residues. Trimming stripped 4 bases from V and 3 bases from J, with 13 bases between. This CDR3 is CASSPFGNIYEQYF. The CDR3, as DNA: TGTGCCAGCAGCCCGTTCGGGAATATCTACGAGCAGTACTTC.

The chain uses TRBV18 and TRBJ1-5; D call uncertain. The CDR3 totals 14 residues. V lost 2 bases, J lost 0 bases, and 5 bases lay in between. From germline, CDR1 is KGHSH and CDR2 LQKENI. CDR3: CASSPDNSNQPQHF. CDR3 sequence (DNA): TGTGCCAGCTCACCAGACAATAGCAATCAGCCCCAGCATTTT.

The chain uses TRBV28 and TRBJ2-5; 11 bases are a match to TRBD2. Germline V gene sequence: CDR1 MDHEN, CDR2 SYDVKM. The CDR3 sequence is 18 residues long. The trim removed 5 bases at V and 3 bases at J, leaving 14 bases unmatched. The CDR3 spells CASSRSDLAGGPKETQYF. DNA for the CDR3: TGTGCCAGCAGTCGATCCGATTTAGCGGGAGGGCCGAAAGAGACCCAGTACTTC.

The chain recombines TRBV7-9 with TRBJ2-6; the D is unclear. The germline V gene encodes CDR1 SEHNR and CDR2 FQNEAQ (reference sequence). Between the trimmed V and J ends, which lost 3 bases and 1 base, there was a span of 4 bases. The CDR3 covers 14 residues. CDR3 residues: CASSFLSGANVLTF. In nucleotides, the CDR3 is TGTGCCAGCAGCTTTCTGTCTGGGGCCAACGTCCTGACTTTC.

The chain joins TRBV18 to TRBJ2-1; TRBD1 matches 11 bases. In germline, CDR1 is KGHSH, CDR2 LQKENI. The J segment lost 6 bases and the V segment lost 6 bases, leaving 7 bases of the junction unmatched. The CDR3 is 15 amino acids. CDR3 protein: CASSQGQGAINEQFF. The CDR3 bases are TGTGCCAGCTCTCAAGGACAGGGGGCAATCAATGAGCAGTTCTTC.

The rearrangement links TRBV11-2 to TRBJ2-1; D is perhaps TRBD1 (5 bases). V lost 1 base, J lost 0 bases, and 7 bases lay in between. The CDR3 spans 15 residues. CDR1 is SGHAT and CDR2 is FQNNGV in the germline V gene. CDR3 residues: CASSLGQSSYNEQFF. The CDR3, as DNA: TGTGCCAGCAGCTTAGGACAGAGCTCCTACAATGAGCAGTTCTTC.

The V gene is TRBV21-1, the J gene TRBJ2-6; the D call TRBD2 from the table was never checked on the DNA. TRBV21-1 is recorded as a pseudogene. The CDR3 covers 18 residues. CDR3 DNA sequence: TGTGCCAGCAGCCAAAAGGTCCCGGGGAGCTCTGGGGCCAACGTCCTGACTTTC. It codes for CASSQKVPGSSGANVLTF.

The DNA for the CDR3 is TGTGCCACCAGTGATCCCGGGACTAACACCGGGGAGCTGTTTTTT. It specifies CATSDPGTNTGELFF. The rearrangement joins TRBV24-1 to TRBJ2-2; D might be TRBD2 (6 bases). Looked up from germline, CDR1 is KGHDR and CDR2 is SFDVKD. The CDR3 is 15 residues long. The V end lost 3 bases, the J end lost 2 bases, and 9 bases lay between the germline ends.

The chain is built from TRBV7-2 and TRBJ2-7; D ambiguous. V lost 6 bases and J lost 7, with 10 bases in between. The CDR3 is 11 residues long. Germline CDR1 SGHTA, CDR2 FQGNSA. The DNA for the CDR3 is TGTGCCAGCAGTTCCCTACGAGAGCAGTACTTC. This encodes CASSSLREQYF.

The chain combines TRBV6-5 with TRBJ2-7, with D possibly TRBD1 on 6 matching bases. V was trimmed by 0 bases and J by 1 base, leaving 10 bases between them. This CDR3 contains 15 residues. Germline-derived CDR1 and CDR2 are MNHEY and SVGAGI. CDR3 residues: CASSYSGGGSYEQYF. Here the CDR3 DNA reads TGTGCCAGCAGTTACTCTGGGGGCGGATCCTACGAGCAGTACTTC.

In DNA, the CDR3 is TGTGCCAGCAGCCAATCAACAGGGTTTGAAAAACTGTTTTTT. It specifies CASSQSTGFEKLFF. This sequence joins TRBV16 and TRBJ1-4, with D perhaps TRBD1 (6 bases). V was pared by 0 bases and J by 7 bases, with 9 bases between. The CDR3 is 14 residues long. The germline V gene encodes CDR1 KGHSY and CDR2 FQNENV.

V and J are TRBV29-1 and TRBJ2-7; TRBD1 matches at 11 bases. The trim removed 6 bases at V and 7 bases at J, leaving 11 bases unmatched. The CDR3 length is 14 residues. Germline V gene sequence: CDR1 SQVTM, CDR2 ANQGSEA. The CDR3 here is CSVKTGTGGREQYF. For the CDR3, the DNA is TGCAGCGTGAAAACCGGGACAGGGGGTAGGGAGCAGTACTTC.

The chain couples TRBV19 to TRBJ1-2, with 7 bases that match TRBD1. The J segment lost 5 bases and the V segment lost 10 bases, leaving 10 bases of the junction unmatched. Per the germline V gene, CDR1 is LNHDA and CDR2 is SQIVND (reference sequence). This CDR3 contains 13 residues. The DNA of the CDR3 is TGTGCCACCCAAGGGGGACAGAGTTATGGCTACACCTTC. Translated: CATQGGQSYGYTF.